The 18 T cell receptor beta chains below were found in one sample sequenced in a study of cytomegalovirus exposure and HLA in healthy donors. 13 Jbeta primers and 60 Vbeta primers were used for the PCR. Profiling relied on immunoSEQ multiplex PCR, and the TCRdb table lists in-frame clones only, not all of them. Here the sample spans 150,000 or so clones, around 79% being singletons. The sequenced material came from PBMCs. These receptors were collected from a woman aged 40 to 50 in good health and CMV-seropositive.

The count of this clone is one. In DNA, the CDR3 is TGCGCCAGCAGTGAGACTAGCGGGGGGCCGAAAGTGGAGACCCAGTACTTC. This encodes CASSETSGGPKVETQYF. The gene calls are TRBV10-2 and TRBJ2-5, with 12 bases lining up with TRBD2. The length of the CDR3 is 17 residues. The germline gives CDR1 WSHSY, CDR2 SAAADI. Losses at the gene ends were 2 bases for V and 5 bases for J; bases not matched to a gene: 9.

This chain joins TRBV6-4 and TRBJ2-7; 7 bases align to TRBD1. Germline CDR1 is MRHNA and CDR2 is SNTAGT. V lost 0 bases, J lost 4 bases, and 18 bases stayed unmatched. The CDR3 has 19 amino acids. Here the CDR3 reads CASSDSIAGGISTWYEQYF. For the CDR3, the DNA is TGTGCCAGCAGTGACTCGATTGCAGGGGGAATATCGACTTGGTACGAGCAGTACTTC.

The rearrangement links TRBV18 to TRBJ1-1; D gene uncertain. This CDR3 is built from 15 residues. Looked up from germline, CDR1 is KGHSH and CDR2 is LQKENI. The V gene lost 3 bases and the J gene lost 0 bases, with 11 bases spanning the gap. The CDR3, as DNA: TGTGCCAGCTCACCGCGGCAACGCCTGAACACTGAAGCTTTCTTT. Amino acids: CASSPRQRLNTEAFF.

The chain joins TRBV27 to TRBJ1-3; the D gene is possibly TRBD1 (6 bases). Germline V gene lookup returns CDR1 MNHEY and CDR2 SMNVEV (reference sequence). V was pared by 5 bases and J by 1 base, with 9 bases between. There are 14 residues in the CDR3. For the CDR3, the DNA is TGTGCCAGCAGTAACACAGGGTCTGGAAACACCATATATTTT. It codes for CASSNTGSGNTIYF.

V usage is TRBV11-2 and J usage is TRBJ2-5; D gene ambiguous. The V end lost 0 bases, the J end lost 5 bases, and 13 bases lay between the germline ends. Germline-derived CDR1 and CDR2 are SGHAT and FQNNGV. The CDR3 runs 15 residues. The chain's CDR3 is CASSLEARSSETQYF. The CDR3 coding sequence is TGTGCCAGCAGCTTAGAAGCCCGCAGTAGCGAGACCCAGTACTTC. Together with reference TRBV11-2 and TRBJ2-5, the CDR3 gives the full variable domain: EAGVAQSPRYKIIEKRQSVAFWCNPISGHATLYWYQQILGQGPKLLIQFQNNGVVDDSQLPKDRFSAERLKGVDSTLKIQPAKLEDSAVYLCASSLEARSSETQYFGPGTRLLVL.

The chain joins TRBV18 to TRBJ2-7, with TRBD1 matching 9 bases. The CDR3 contains 19 residues. CDR1 KGHSH and CDR2 LQKENI come from the germline V gene. The V gene end was trimmed by 6 bases and the J gene end by 0 bases; junction bases not matched to a gene: 18. The CDR3 loop reads CASSPRGDTGTGFSYEQYF. For the CDR3, the DNA is TGTGCCAGCTCCCCAAGGGGTGATACCGGGACAGGGTTCTCCTACGAGCAGTACTTC.

The V and J genes are TRBV19 and TRBJ2-4; D possibly corresponds to TRBD2 (6 bases). Germline V gene sequence: CDR1 LNHDA, CDR2 SQIVND (reference sequence). V was clipped by 4 bases and J by 2 bases, with 18 bases between them. The CDR3 has 17 amino acids. This CDR3 reads CASSRNRDSTPKNIQYF. In nucleotides, the CDR3 is TGTGCCAGTAGTAGAAACCGGGACTCGACGCCCAAAAACATTCAGTACTTC.

The chain carries TRBV6-1 and TRBJ2-4; TRBD2 is a possible D gene (7 bases). Germline CDR1 and CDR2: MNHNS and SASEGT. The V gene lost 3 bases and the J gene lost 9 bases, with 15 bases spanning the gap. This CDR3 is 14 amino acids long. The CDR3 sequence: CASSEGGAVGIQYF. CDR3 coding DNA: TGTGCCAGCAGTGAGGGGGGGGCGGTGGGCATTCAGTACTTC.

This chain joins TRBV19 and TRBJ1-3; possibly TRBD1 for D (6 bases). Trimming removed 8 bases at V and 0 bases at J, with 14 bases between. Germline loops: CDR1 LNHDA, CDR2 SQIVND (reference sequence). The CDR3 is made up of 15 amino acids. This CDR3 is CASRDRPNSGNTIYF. In nucleotides, the CDR3 is TGTGCCAGTCGAGACAGGCCTAACTCTGGAAACACCATATATTTT.

V gene TRBV7-3 combines with J gene TRBJ2-3, with 11 bases lining up with TRBD2. Germline lookup yields CDR1 SGHTA and CDR2 FQGTGA. This CDR3 spans 16 amino acids. V was pared by 5 bases and J by 3 bases, with 7 bases of the junction left unmatched. CDR3 nucleotide sequence: TGTGCCAGCAGCCCCGTTCTAGCGGGGGGTACAGATACGCAGTATTTT. It translates to CASSPVLAGGTDTQYF.

The V and J genes are TRBV6-1 and TRBJ2-1; 8 bases agree with TRBD1. Trimming removed 8 bases from V and 6 bases from J; junction bases left unmatched: 0. The CDR3 is made up of 11 amino acids. Germline V CDR1 and CDR2: MNHNS, SASEGT. The CDR3 sequence: CASGQGNEQFF. In DNA, the CDR3 is TGTGCCAGCGGACAGGGCAATGAGCAGTTCTTC.

The chain carries TRBV1 and TRBJ2-4; the D call TRBD2 from the table was never checked on the DNA. TRBV1 is labeled a pseudogene. The CDR3 length is 17 residues. The CDR3 bases are TGCACCAGCAGCCAAGATCTAGCGGGGGGCCCCAAAAACATTCAGTACTTC. Its protein is CTSSQDLAGGPKNIQYF.

A note on this clone: The same CDR3 is also encoded by other DNA sequences in this sample. V and J are TRBV5-4 and TRBJ1-2, with TRBD1 matching over 7 bases. The CDR3 is 13 residues long. CDR1 and CDR2 (germline): SGHNT, YYREEE (reference sequence). Trimming at V came to 4 bases and at J to 8 bases, leaving 8 bases not matched to a gene. CDR3 sequence (DNA): TGTGCCAGCAGCGGAACAGGGGTCAGAGGCTACACCTTC. This translates into CASSGTGVRGYTF.

This chain connects TRBV6-1 to TRBJ2-7; 7 bases are shared with TRBD2. V gave up 5 bases and J gave up 5 bases; unmatched junction bases: 12. This CDR3 region has 15 residues. CDR1 is MNHNS and CDR2 is SASEGT in the germline V gene. The CDR3, as DNA: TGTGCCAGCAGTTCATGGGCGGGGGTTCTGAACGAGCAGTACTTC. This translates into CASSSWAGVLNEQYF.

The rearrangement links TRBV14 to TRBJ2-7, with 10 bases fitting TRBD2. V shed 4 bases and J 3 bases; nucleotides not matched to a gene: 12. The CDR3 has 17 residues. The germline V gene encodes CDR1 SGHDN and CDR2 FVKESK. CDR3 loop: CASSLDWGAGGYYEQYF. The CDR3 DNA is TGTGCCAGCAGCCTCGACTGGGGAGCGGGGGGGTACTACGAGCAGTACTTC.

The V gene is TRBV6-1, the J gene TRBJ2-2; 8 bases fit TRBD1. The CDR3 is made up of 15 amino acids. Germline-derived CDR1 and CDR2 are MNHNS and SASEGT. Trimming took 3 bases from V and 6 from J; bases not matched to a gene: 6. As DNA, the CDR3 is TGTGCCAGCAGTGAGGGACAGGTATACCCCGGGGAGCTGTTTTTT. Translated, it gives CASSEGQVYPGELFF.

The chain carries TRBV6-5 and TRBJ2-7; the D gene is possibly TRBD2 (5 bases). Trimming shortened V by 0 bases and J by 3 bases, and 12 bases separated the two germline ends. The CDR3 totals 15 residues. Germline lookup yields CDR1 MNHEY and CDR2 SVGAGI. The CDR3 DNA sequence: TGTGCCAGCAGTTACTCGTTAGGAGGTAACTACGAGCAGTACTTC. Translation gives CASSYSLGGNYEQYF.

The chain joins TRBV19 to TRBJ1-5, with 8 bases fitting TRBD1. CDR1 is LNHDA, CDR2 SQIVND, per germline (reference sequence). This CDR3 spans 14 amino acids. V trimming: 6 bases; J trimming: 7 bases; junction bases outside the gene matches: 8. CDR3 sequence: CASSRQGAEQPQHF. The CDR3 region has the DNA TGTGCCAGTAGCAGGCAGGGGGCAGAGCAGCCCCAGCATTTT.